The 19 T cell receptor beta chains reported below all come from one sample, sequenced in a study of T cells in women clearing cervical HPV infection. Data came from immunoSEQ multiplex PCR; TCRdb stores just in-frame clones and leaves some out. The sample totals around 18,000 clones; its top ten clones hold 6.5% to 9%. The sample was blood buffy coat. Source of these receptors: a woman between 18 and 69 years old with a cervical HPV16 infection that either progressed to CIN3+ or cleared (not recorded which).

With respect to this clone: The observed sequence ends 3 residues before the CDR3 terminus, with the missing tail filled in from the germline J gene. J is TRBJ2-7 and V is TRBV20-1; possible D gene TRBD1, 6 bases. In germline, CDR1 is DFQATT, CDR2 SNEGSKA (reference sequence). The length of the CDR3 is 13 residues. Trimming took off 7 bases at V and 4 bases at J, with 17 bases between the two ends. CDR3 in amino acids: CSGSGHQLYEQYF. The sequenced part of the CDR3 DNA is TGCAGTGGATCGGGACACCAACTATACGAG.

As regards this clone: The CDR3 is cut off 3 residues early in the read; its end comes from the germline J gene. The chain uses TRBV5-1 and TRBJ2-2; 10 nucleotides agree with TRBD2. V shed 1 base and J 0 bases; nucleotides not matched to a gene: 3. CDR1 is SGHRS and CDR2 is YFSETQ in the germline V gene. The CDR3 has 17 residues. CDR3 sequence: CASSLIAGGANTGELFF. The covered CDR3 bases are TGCGCCAGCAGCTTGATAGCGGGGGGCGCGAACACCGGGGAG. Full variable domain (rest looked up from reference TRBV5-1 and TRBJ2-2): KAGVTQTPRYLIKTRGQQVTLSCSPISGHRSVSWYQQTPGQGLQFLFEYFSETQRNKGNFPGRFSGRQFSNSRSEMNVSTLELGDSALYLCASSLIAGGANTGELFFGEGSRLTVL.

As for this clone: The missing CDR3 end, 3 residues past where the read stops, is filled in from the germline J gene. The rearrangement links TRBV6-2 or TRBV6-3 to TRBJ2-3, with 7 bases matching TRBD2. Germline CDR1 and CDR2: MNHEY and SVGEGT. With 2 bases clipped from V and 4 bases from J, the junction kept 6 bases outside the gene matches. The CDR3 runs 15 residues. The sequenced part of the CDR3 DNA is TGTGCCAGCAGTTACGACGGGGGGATGGCAGATACG. It yields the protein CASSYDGGMADT. The whole CDR3 reads CASSYDGGMADTQYF.

Note on this clone: The CDR3 end falls 3 residues outside the read, so it is completed with the germline J gene. This sequence joins TRBV7-6 and TRBJ1-2; 9 bases are shared with TRBD1. The CDR3 runs to 14 residues. J gave up 6 bases and V 0 bases, and 2 bases lay outside the gene matches. Looked up from germline, CDR1 is SGHVS and CDR2 is FNYEAQ. The sequenced part of the CDR3 DNA is TGTGCCAGCAGCTTAGCGGGACAGGGCAATGGC. Protein product: CASSLAGQGNG. In full, the CDR3 is CASSLAGQGNGYTF.

In the case of this clone: Sequencing ends 3 residues short of the CDR3 end; the germline J gene provides the rest. The J gene is TRBJ2-5, the V gene TRBV5-1; D may be TRBD1 or TRBD2 (5 bases each). The length of the CDR3 is 14 residues. V shed 5 bases and J shed 3 bases, with 14 bases lying between them. Germline V gives CDR1 SGHRS, CDR2 YFSETQ. CDR3 in amino acids: CASSRRGVEETQYF. The part of the CDR3 DNA that was read is TGCGCCAGCAGTCGTAGAGGGGTGGAAGAGACC. The full variable domain, completed using reference TRBV5-1 and TRBJ2-5, is KAGVTQTPRYLIKTRGQQVTLSCSPISGHRSVSWYQQTPGQGLQFLFEYFSETQRNKGNFPGRFSGRQFSNSRSEMNVSTLELGDSALYLCASSRRGVEETQYFGPGTRLLVL.

For this clone: The read terminates 3 residues before the CDR3 end, so the remaining end is supplied by the germline J gene. The gene calls are TRBV6-2 or TRBV6-3 and TRBJ2-7; D not resolved. Germline CDR1 MNHEY, CDR2 SVGEGT. Trimming removed 4 bases from V and 3 bases from J, with 13 bases in between. The CDR3 runs 14 residues. The CDR3 DNA, read in part, is TGTGCCAGCAGTTTGACTGACGGATTCTACGAG. Translation: CASSLTDGFYE. The whole CDR3 reads CASSLTDGFYEQYF.

About this clone: The read falls 3 residues short of the CDR3 end, and the missing part is taken from the germline J gene. J is TRBJ1-2 and V is TRBV20-1; no clear D gene. The V and J ends lost 6 bases and 1 base respectively, with 12 bases between them. The CDR3 sequence is 13 residues long. Per germline, CDR1 DFQATT and CDR2 SNEGSKA (reference sequence). The CDR3 bases that were read are TGCAGTGCAGGAGAAGGGTATAACTATGGC. Protein product: CSAGEGYNYG. The whole CDR3 protein reads CSAGEGYNYGYTF.

According to its frequency, this clone is medium-sized. The CDR3 goes on 3 residues after the read ends, and that part is filled in from the germline J gene. The chain recombines TRBV18 with TRBJ2-4; TRBD1 matches at 7 bases. The J segment lost 8 bases and the V segment lost 5 bases, leaving 6 bases of the junction unmatched. The length of the CDR3 is 13 residues. Germline CDR1 and CDR2: KGHSH and LQKENI. The CDR3 bases that were read are TGTGCCAGCTCAGCAGGGGGTTCGGACATT. This sequence encodes CASSAGGSDI. In full, the CDR3 is CASSAGGSDIQYF.

Regarding this clone: Coverage ceases 3 residues before the CDR3 finishes, and the germline J gene fills in the end. The chain uses TRBV7-9 and TRBJ2-3, with D hard to call. This CDR3 region has 13 residues. Germline values: CDR1 SEHNR, CDR2 FQNEAQ (reference sequence). Trimming took 5 bases from V and 1 from J, leaving 7 bases between them. CDR3 in amino acids: CASSLLGTDTQYF. Incomplete CDR3 DNA: TGTGCCAGCAGCCTTCTTGGCACAGATACG.

As for this clone: The read gets to within 3 residues of the CDR3 end, and the germline J gene fills in the rest. The chain couples TRBV5-1 to TRBJ1-2, with D uncertain. This CDR3 comprises 12 residues. In germline, CDR1 is SGHRS, CDR2 YFSETQ. The chain's CDR3 is CASSLGDGGYTF. The DNA read from the CDR3 is TGCGCCAGCAGCTTGGGTGATGGCGGC.

Points on this clone: The read terminates 3 residues ahead of where the CDR3 ends, so the germline J gene completes it. This chain connects TRBV7-9 to TRBJ2-5; D uncertain. V gave up 8 bases and J gave up 5 bases, with 6 bases separating them. CDR1 and CDR2 (germline): SEHNR, FQNEAQ (reference sequence). The CDR3 covers 10 residues. The part of the CDR3 DNA that was read is TGTGCCAGCGTCGCGGAGACC. Its protein is CASVAET. The whole CDR3 sequence is CASVAETQYF.

Of note for this clone: Sequencing ends 3 residues short of the CDR3 end; the germline J gene provides the rest. The rearrangement links TRBV5-6 to TRBJ2-2; D may be TRBD1 (6 bases). Trimming removed 3 bases from V and 8 bases from J, with 14 bases in between. The CDR3 is 14 amino acids. Germline V gene lookup returns CDR1 SGHDT and CDR2 YYEEEE. CDR3 protein: CASSSLTGMGELFF. The sequenced part of the CDR3 DNA is TGTGCCAGCAGCTCACTCACAGGGATGGGGGAG.

About this clone: The observed sequence ends 3 residues before the CDR3 terminus, with the missing tail filled in from the germline J gene. The chain links TRBV5-1 to TRBJ2-7; 7 nucleotides align to TRBD1. V dropped 0 bases and J dropped 6; count of bases not matched to a gene: 6. CDR1 is SGHRS, CDR2 YFSETQ, per germline. The CDR3 runs 14 residues. Incomplete CDR3 DNA: TGCGCCAGCAGCTTGGCCGACAGGGTAGGCGAG. Its protein product is CASSLADRVGE. The full CDR3 sequence reads CASSLADRVGEQYF.

Comment on this clone: The DNA ends 3 residues before the CDR3 does, and the rest of the CDR3 is filled in from the germline J gene. The chain couples TRBV4-1 to TRBJ2-3; D is perhaps TRBD2 (5 bases). The V and J ends lost 1 base and 0 bases respectively, with 11 bases between them. CDR3 length equals 16 residues. Germline V lookup: CDR1 MGHRA, CDR2 YSYEKL. CDR3 bases read: TGCGCCAGCAGCCAAGCCAGCGGCGGTAGCACAGATACG. This gives the protein CASSQASGGSTDT. The full CDR3 sequence reads CASSQASGGSTDTQYF.

Remarks on this clone: The CDR3 extends 3 residues past the end of the read, so its final part is completed from the germline J gene. The chain carries TRBV20-1 and TRBJ1-2, with TRBD1 as a possible D gene (5 bases). Deletions cut 3 bases from V and 4 bases from J, with 21 bases between. The CDR3 sequence is 16 residues long. Germline assignment: CDR1 DFQATT and CDR2 SNEGSKA (reference sequence). CDR3 DNA, as far as it was read: TGCAGTGCTAGGGTCCGGGGGACCTACCGAGGCTATGGC. It specifies CSARVRGTYRGYG. The full CDR3 protein is CSARVRGTYRGYGYTF.

This clone is medium-sized by frequency. The CDR3 end falls 3 residues outside the read, so it is completed with the germline J gene. This chain joins TRBV20-1 and TRBJ2-7; D not resolved. The CDR3 loop spans 14 amino acids. V lost 1 base, J lost 1 base, and 11 bases lay in between. Per the germline V gene, CDR1 is DFQATT and CDR2 is SNEGSKA (reference sequence). The CDR3 loop is CSARVAVSSYEQYF. The CDR3 DNA, read in part, is TGCAGTGCTAGAGTTGCCGTCAGTTCCTACGAG.

Concerning this clone itself: Read sequence stops 3 residues before the CDR3 end, and the germline J gene provides the missing end. The chain joins TRBV5-1 to TRBJ2-5; D not resolved. The germline V gene encodes CDR1 SGHRS and CDR2 YFSETQ. Trimming removed 0 bases from V and 3 bases from J, with 9 bases in between. The CDR3 has 14 residues. The CDR3 bases that were read are TGCGCCAGCAGCTTGGTACAGCTCGAAGAGACC. This codes for CASSLVQLEET. The full-length CDR3 reads as CASSLVQLEETQYF.

A remark on this clone: The DNA ends 3 residues before the CDR3 does, and the rest of the CDR3 is filled in from the germline J gene. The gene calls are TRBV5-6 and TRBJ2-3; D not resolved. V gave up 7 bases and J gave up 7 bases, with 7 bases separating them. This CDR3 comprises 10 residues. The germline CDR1 and CDR2 sequences are SGHDT and YYEEEE. The part of the CDR3 DNA that was read is TGTGCCAGCGGCCAGAATACG. Its protein is CASGQNT. From start to end, the CDR3 is CASGQNTQYF.

Note on this clone: The read comes to an end 3 residues before the CDR3 does, leaving the germline J gene to fill in the end. V is TRBV5-1 and J is TRBJ2-5; D is undetermined. The V gene lost 4 bases and the J gene lost 2 bases, with 12 bases spanning the gap. CDR1 is SGHRS, CDR2 YFSETQ, per germline. This CDR3 contains 14 residues. The sequenced CDR3 bases are TGCGCCAGCAGCGTCCGTACTCCGCAAGAGACC. It encodes CASSVRTPQET. From start to end, the CDR3 is CASSVRTPQETQYF.